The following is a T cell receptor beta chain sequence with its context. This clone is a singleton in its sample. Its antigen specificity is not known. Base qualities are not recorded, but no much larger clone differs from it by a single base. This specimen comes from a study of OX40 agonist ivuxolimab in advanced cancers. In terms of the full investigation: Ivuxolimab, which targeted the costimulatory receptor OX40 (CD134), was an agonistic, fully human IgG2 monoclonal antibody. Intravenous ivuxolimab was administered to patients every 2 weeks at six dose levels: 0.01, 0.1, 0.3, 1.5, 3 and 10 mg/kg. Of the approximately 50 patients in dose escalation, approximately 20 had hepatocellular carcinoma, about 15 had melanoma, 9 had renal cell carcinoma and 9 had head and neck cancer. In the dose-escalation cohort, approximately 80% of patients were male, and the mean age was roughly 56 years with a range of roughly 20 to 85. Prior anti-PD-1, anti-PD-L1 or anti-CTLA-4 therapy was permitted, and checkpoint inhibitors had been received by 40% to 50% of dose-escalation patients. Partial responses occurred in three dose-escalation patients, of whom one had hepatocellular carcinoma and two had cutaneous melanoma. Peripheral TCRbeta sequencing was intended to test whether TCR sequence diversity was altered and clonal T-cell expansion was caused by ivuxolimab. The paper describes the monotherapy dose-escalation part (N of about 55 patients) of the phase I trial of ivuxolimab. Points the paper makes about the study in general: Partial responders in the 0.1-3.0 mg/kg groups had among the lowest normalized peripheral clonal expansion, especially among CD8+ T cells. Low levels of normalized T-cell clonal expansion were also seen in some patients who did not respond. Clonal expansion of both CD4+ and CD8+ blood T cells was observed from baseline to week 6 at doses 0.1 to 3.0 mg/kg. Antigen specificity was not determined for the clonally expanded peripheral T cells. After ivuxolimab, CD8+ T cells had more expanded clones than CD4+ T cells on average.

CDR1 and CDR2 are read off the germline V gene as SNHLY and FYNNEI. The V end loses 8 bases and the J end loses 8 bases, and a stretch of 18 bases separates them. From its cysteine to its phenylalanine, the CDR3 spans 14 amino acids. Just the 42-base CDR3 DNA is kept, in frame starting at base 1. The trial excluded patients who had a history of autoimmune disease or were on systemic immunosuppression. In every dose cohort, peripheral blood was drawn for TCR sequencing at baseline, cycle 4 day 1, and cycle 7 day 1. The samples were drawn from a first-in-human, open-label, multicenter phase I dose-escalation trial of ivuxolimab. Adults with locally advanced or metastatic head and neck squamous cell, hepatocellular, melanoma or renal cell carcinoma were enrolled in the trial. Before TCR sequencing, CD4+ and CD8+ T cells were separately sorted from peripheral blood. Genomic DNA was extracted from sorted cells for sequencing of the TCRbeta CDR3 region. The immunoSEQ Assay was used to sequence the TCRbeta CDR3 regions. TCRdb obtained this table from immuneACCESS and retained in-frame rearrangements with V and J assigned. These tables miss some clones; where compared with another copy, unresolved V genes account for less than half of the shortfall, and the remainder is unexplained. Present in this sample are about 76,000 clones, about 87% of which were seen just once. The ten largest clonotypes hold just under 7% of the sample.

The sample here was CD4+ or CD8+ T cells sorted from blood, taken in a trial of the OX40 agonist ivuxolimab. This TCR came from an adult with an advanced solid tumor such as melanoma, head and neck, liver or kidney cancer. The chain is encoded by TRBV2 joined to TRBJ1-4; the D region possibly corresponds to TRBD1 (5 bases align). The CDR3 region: CASLVGTWKEKLFF. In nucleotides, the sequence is TGTGCCAGCTTGGTGGGGACCTGGAAGGAAAAACTGTTTTTT. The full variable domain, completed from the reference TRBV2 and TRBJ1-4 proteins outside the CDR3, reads EPEVTQTPSHQVTQMGQEVILRCVPISNHLYFYWYRQILGQKVEFLVSFYNNEISEKSEIFDDQFSVERPDGSNFTLKIRSTKLEDSAMYFCASLVGTWKEKLFFGSGTQLSVL.